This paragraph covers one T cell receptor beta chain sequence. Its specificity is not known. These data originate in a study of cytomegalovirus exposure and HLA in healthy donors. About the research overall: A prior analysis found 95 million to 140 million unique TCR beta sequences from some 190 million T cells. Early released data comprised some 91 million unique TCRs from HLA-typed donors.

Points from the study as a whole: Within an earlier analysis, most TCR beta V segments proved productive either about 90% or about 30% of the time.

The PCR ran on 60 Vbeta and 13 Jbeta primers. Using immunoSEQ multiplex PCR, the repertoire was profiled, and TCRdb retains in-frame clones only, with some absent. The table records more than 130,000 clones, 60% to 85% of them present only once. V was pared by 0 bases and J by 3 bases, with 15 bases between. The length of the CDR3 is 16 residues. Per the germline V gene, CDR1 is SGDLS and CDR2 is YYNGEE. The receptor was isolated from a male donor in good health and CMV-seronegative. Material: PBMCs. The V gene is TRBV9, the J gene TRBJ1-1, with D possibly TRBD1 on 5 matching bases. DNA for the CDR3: TGTGCCAGCAGCGTAGGTAATGGGGGACTTTACACTGAAGCTTTCTTT. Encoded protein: CASSVGNGGLYTEAFF.